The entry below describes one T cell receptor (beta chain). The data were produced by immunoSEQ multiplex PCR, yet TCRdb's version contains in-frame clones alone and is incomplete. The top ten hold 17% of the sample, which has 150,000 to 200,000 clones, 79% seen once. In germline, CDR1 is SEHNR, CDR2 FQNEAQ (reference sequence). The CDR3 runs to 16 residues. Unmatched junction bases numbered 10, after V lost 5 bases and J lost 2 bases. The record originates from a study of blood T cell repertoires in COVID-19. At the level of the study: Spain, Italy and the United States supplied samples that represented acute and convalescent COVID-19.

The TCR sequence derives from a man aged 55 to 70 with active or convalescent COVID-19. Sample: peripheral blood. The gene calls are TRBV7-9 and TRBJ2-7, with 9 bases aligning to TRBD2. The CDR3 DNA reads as TGTGCCAGCAGCGCTAGCGGGGCCGGGGGCGCCTACGAGCAGTACTTC. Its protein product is CASSASGAGGAYEQYF.